What follows describes a single T cell receptor (beta chain). Distinct nucleotide sequences in the sample also encode this CDR3. These data come from a study of blood T cell repertoires in COVID-19. Across the whole study: Both acute and convalescent COVID-19 samples were obtained from the United States, Italy and Spain. PBMCs, B-cell-depleted T cells, or T cells were the source of the cDNA or gDNA that made up the material.

Some clones are missing from TCRdb's copy, which holds only in-frame ones; the method was immunoSEQ multiplex PCR. Among around 93,000 clones listed, about 87% were seen once. Trimming cost V 4 bases and J 5 bases; bases outside gene matches: 4. This CDR3 is built from 14 residues. CDR1 is LNHDA and CDR2 is SQIVND in the germline V gene (reference sequence). The source material was peripheral blood. The chain recombines TRBV19 with TRBJ2-2; 7 nucleotides align to TRBD2. This TCR was sampled from a human donor in a cohort sampled during active COVID-19. CDR3: CASSTGGRTGELFF. The CDR3 DNA sequence: TGTGCCAGTAGTACGGGAGGTAGGACCGGGGAGCTGTTTTTT.